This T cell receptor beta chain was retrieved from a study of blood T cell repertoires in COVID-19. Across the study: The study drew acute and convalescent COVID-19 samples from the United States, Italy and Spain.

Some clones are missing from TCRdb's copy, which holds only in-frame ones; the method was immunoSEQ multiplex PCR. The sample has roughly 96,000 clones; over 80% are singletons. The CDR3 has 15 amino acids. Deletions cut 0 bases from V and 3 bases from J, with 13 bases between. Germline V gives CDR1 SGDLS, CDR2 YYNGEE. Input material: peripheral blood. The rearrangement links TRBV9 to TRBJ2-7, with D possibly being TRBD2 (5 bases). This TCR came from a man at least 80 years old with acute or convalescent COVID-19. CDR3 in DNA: TGTGCCAGCAGCGTAGGTACGGGGAACGGCTACGAGCAGTACTTC. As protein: CASSVGTGNGYEQYF.